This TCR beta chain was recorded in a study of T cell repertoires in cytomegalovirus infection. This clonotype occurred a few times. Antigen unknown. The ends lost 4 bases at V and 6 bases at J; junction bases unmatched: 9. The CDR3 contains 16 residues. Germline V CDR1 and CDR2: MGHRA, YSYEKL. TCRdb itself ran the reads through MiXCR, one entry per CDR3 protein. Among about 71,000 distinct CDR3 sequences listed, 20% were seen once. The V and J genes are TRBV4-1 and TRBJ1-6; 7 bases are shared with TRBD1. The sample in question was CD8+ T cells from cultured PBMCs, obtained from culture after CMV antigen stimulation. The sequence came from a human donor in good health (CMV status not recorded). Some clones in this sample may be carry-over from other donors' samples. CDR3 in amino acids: CASSLYGTDSNSPLHF. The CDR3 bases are TGCGCCAGCAGCCTTTACGGGACAGATTCTAATTCACCCCTCCACTTT.